Below, 5 T cell receptor beta chains from the same sample are listed, as sequenced in a study of T cells in Graves' hyperthyroidism and ophthalmopathy. Amplification yielded TCR beta CDR3 regions, with RNA transcripts as the source. The study used the HTBI primer set for a first-round RT-PCR of the TCR CDR3. One entry per CDR3 protein results from TCRdb running MiXCR on the multiplex PCR reads. The table has about 760,000 distinct CDR3 sequences, around a third seen once. Specimen: blood. The receptors here all came from a woman aged 40 to 50 with Graves' hyperthyroidism.

This clonotype was seen only a few times. The V gene is TRBV7-9, the J gene TRBJ2-7; 9 bases align to TRBD2. The J segment lost 3 bases and the V segment lost 1 base, leaving 7 bases of the junction unmatched. CDR1 is SEHNR and CDR2 is FQNEAQ in the germline V gene (reference sequence). This CDR3 comprises 16 residues. The CDR3 loop reads CASSLGDSGSFYEQYF. CDR3 sequence (DNA): TGTGCCAGCAGCTTAGGGGATAGCGGGAGTTTCTACGAGCAGTACTTC.

This clonotype was seen at least ten times. This rearrangement joins TRBV10-3 to TRBJ1-3; unclear D gene. In germline, CDR1 is ENHRY, CDR2 SYGVKD. The ends were cut back, 4 bases at V and 0 bases at J, with 10 bases in the middle. The CDR3 consists of 15 residues. CDR3 coding DNA: TGTGCCATCAGTGGGCCGGTCCCCTCTGGAAACACCATATATTTT. It translates to CAISGPVPSGNTIYF.

A word on this clonotype: It may be a read error: a sequence one base away is much more abundant. It is likely a read error, because the conserved phenylalanine at the end of the CDR3 is missing. The chain recombines TRBV11-1 with TRBJ2-7, with D unclear. Germline values: CDR1 SGHAT, CDR2 FQDESV (reference sequence). Trimming left V 8 bases short and J 1 base short, with 12 bases between. The CDR3 runs to 13 residues. The CDR3 is CASLWVGSYEQYL. The CDR3 nucleotides are TGTGCCAGCCTTTGGGTCGGTTCCTACGAGCAGTACCTC.

The gene calls are TRBV4-1 and TRBJ1-1; maybe TRBD1 (5 bases). V lost 1 base to trimming and J lost 6 bases, with 12 bases between them. CDR1 is MGHRA, CDR2 YSYEKL, per germline. The CDR3 consists of 14 residues. CDR3 region: CASSQGSGSAEAFF. DNA of the CDR3: TGCGCCAGCAGCCAAGGATCAGGGAGCGCTGAAGCTTTCTTT.

This clonotype was recorded many times. This CDR3 is CSVTDRLNTEAFF. The CDR3 nucleotides read TGCAGCGTCACGGACAGATTGAACACTGAAGCTTTCTTT. The chain uses TRBV29-1 and TRBJ1-1; D may be TRBD1 (6 bases). Germline values: CDR1 SQVTM, CDR2 ANQGSEA. Deletions cut 6 bases from V and 0 bases from J, with 11 bases between. CDR3 size: 13 residues.